The 9 T cell receptor beta chains in this list originate from one sample, sequenced in a study of shared clonotypes between healthy human individuals. Clones were read by immunoSEQ multiplex PCR, and TCRdb kept only the in-frame ones, dropping some. The profile shows 2 million to 3 million clones, roughly 93% of them singletons. Sequencing was done on a sample of naive CD4+ T cells from PBMCs. Subset denoted: CD45RA+ positively selected. The receptor source for this set is a man aged 18 to 30 in good health. Some clones in this sample may be carry-over from other donors' samples.

This clone was seen just once. The V gene is TRBV4-1, the J gene TRBJ2-4; 7 bases agree with TRBD1. V lost 0 bases, J lost 1 base, and 6 bases stayed unmatched. Germline V CDR1 and CDR2: MGHRA, YSYEKL. This CDR3 spans 17 amino acids. The CDR3 loop is CASSQDARGTAKNIQYF. The DNA for the CDR3 is TGCGCCAGCAGCCAAGATGCCAGGGGGACCGCCAAAAACATTCAGTACTTC.

This rearrangement joins TRBV7-2 to TRBJ2-6; D is perhaps TRBD1 (6 bases). Germline V gene data show CDR1 as SGHTA and CDR2 as FQGNSA. The length of the CDR3 is 18 residues. Trimming removed 5 bases at V and 0 bases at J, with 17 bases between. CDR3 coding DNA: TGTGCCAGCAGCGTAACCGGGACAATCCTCTCTGGGGCCAACGTCCTGACTTTC. Its translation is CASSVTGTILSGANVLTF.

On this clone itself: The sample holds other DNA sequences that translate to the same CDR3. The rearrangement links TRBV5-1 to TRBJ1-5; TRBD1 agrees at 8 bases. Germline V gene data show CDR1 as SGHRS and CDR2 as YFSETQ. J lost 6 bases, V lost 2 bases, and 1 base had no gene match. The CDR3 runs to 13 residues. The CDR3 sequence: CASSLGQGQPQHF. The CDR3, as DNA: TGCGCCAGCAGCTTAGGACAGGGTCAGCCCCAGCATTTT.

The DNA for the CDR3 is TGTGCCAGCAGTTACCTAAGCGGGAGAGGAGAGACCCAGTACTTC. The encoded protein is CASSYLSGRGETQYF. The chain couples TRBV6-5 to TRBJ2-5, with 8 bases fitting TRBD2. The junction had 6 bases not matched to a gene; V was cut back by 2 bases and J by 4 bases. The CDR3 spans 15 residues. The germline CDR1 and CDR2 sequences are MNHEY and SVGAGI.

V gene TRBV15 combines with J gene TRBJ1-2; D call uncertain. Trimming removed 0 bases from V and 4 bases from J, with 6 bases in between. Germline V CDR1 and CDR2: LNHNV, YYDKDF (reference sequence). The CDR3 is made up of 13 amino acids. CDR3 amino acids: CATSRDGFYGYTF. The CDR3 DNA is TGTGCCACCAGCAGAGACGGATTCTATGGCTACACCTTC.

The chain uses TRBV7-2 and TRBJ2-1; no clear D. The length of the CDR3 is 13 residues. From germline, CDR1 is SGHTA and CDR2 FQGNSA. Trimming shortened V by 9 bases and J by 2 bases, and 11 bases separated the two germline ends. The CDR3: CASRGAPYNEQFF. In nucleotides, the CDR3 is TGTGCCAGTCGAGGAGCTCCCTACAATGAGCAGTTCTTC.

V usage is TRBV7-2 and J usage is TRBJ2-4; 8 bases are shared with TRBD1. The germline V gene encodes CDR1 SGHTA and CDR2 FQGNSA. J was trimmed by 6 bases and V by 4 bases; bases with no gene match: 5. CDR3 length equals 14 residues. The CDR3 sequence: CASSSSDRANIQYF. CDR3 in DNA: TGTGCCAGCAGCTCTTCGGACAGGGCAAACATTCAGTACTTC.

The V call is TRBV11-2, the J call TRBJ2-6, with D hard to call. Looked up from germline, CDR1 is SGHAT and CDR2 is FQNNGV. This CDR3 is built from 16 residues. Deletions cut 6 bases from V and 0 bases from J, with 12 bases between. CDR3 nucleotide sequence: TGTGCCAGCAGAGGGCTTTTCACCTCTGGGGCCAACGTCCTGACTTTC. Translating it yields CASRGLFTSGANVLTF.

The chain is built from TRBV11-2 and TRBJ2-5; no clear D gene. The tail of the sequence fits TRBJ2-7 better, so the J call may be wrong. The CDR3 has 14 amino acids. The germline gives CDR1 SGHAT, CDR2 FQNNGV. CDR3 residues: CASSLEVSSYEQYF. The CDR3 DNA reads TGTGCCAGCAGCTTAGAAGTCAGCTCCTACGAGCAGTACTTC.